The 12 T cell receptor beta chains reported below all come from one sample, sequenced in a study of shared clonotypes between healthy human individuals. The table came from immunoSEQ multiplex PCR; TCRdb's copy has only in-frame clones and leaves some out. The data show 2.3 million or so clones, with over 85% seen just once and 0.39% held by the top ten. The source material was naive CD4+ T cells from PBMCs. The subset denotes: CD45RA+ positively selected. All receptors come from a young man in good health. Some clones in this sample may be carry-over from other donors' samples.

Comment on this clone: The sample contains more than one DNA sequence encoding this CDR3. CDR3 protein: CASSSPAGGPYEQYF. The CDR3 nucleotides are TGTGCCAGCAGTTCCCCAGCGGGAGGGCCCTACGAGCAGTACTTC. This rearrangement joins TRBV28 to TRBJ2-7; TRBD2 matches 10 bases. After removal of 4 bases from V and 2 bases from J, the junction contained 5 bases not matched to a gene. The germline V gene has CDR1 MDHEN and CDR2 SYDVKM. CDR3 size: 15 residues.

The chain combines TRBV9 with TRBJ1-2, with D possibly being TRBD1 (5 bases). V dropped 4 bases and J dropped 8 bases, with 24 bases sitting between them. The CDR3 spans 16 residues. Per the germline V gene, CDR1 is SGDLS and CDR2 is YYNGEE. The chain's CDR3 is CASSPRHGGGRLGYTF. CDR3 DNA: TGTGCCAGCAGCCCTCGCCATGGCGGGGGGAGGTTGGGCTACACCTTC.

The chain recombines TRBV5-4 with TRBJ2-2; D unresolved. The V and J ends lost 2 bases and 0 bases respectively, with 5 bases between them. Germline V gene lookup returns CDR1 SGHNT and CDR2 YYREEE (reference sequence). The CDR3 has 14 amino acids. For the CDR3, the DNA is TGTGCCAGCAGCTTCTTCCCGAACACCGGGGAGCTGTTTTTT. Amino acids: CASSFFPNTGELFF. Complete variable domain (other parts from reference TRBV5-4 and TRBJ2-2): ETGVTQSPTHLIKTRGQQVTLRCSSQSGHNTVSWYQQALGQGPQFIFQYYREEENGRGNFPPRFSGLQFPNYSSELNVNALELDDSALYLCASSFFPNTGELFFGEGSRLTVL.

Points on this clone: No DNA is shown, since the ends of the CDR3 on it are uncertain; the CDR3 is the one TCRdb lists. This chain joins TRBV28 and TRBJ1-4. From germline, CDR1 is MDHEN and CDR2 SYDVKM. The CDR3 numbers 14 amino acids, ends counted. This CDR3 is CASSLERDGQKLFF.

The gene calls are TRBV5-4 and TRBJ1-3, with a tentative D call TRBD1 (5 bases). V lost 0 bases and J lost 2, with 9 bases in between. CDR3 length: 15 amino acids. The germline CDR1 and CDR2 sequences are SGHNT and YYREEE (reference sequence). CDR3 in DNA: TGTGCCAGCAGCTTGGAGGCAGGGACTGGAAACACCATATATTTT. Amino acid sequence: CASSLEAGTGNTIYF.

The rearrangement joins TRBV28 to TRBJ2-1; D tentatively reads TRBD1 or TRBD2 (5 bases each). Germline-derived CDR1 and CDR2 are MDHEN and SYDVKM. Deletions cut 2 bases from V and 8 bases from J, with 10 bases between. The CDR3 runs 13 residues. Here the CDR3 DNA reads TGTGCCAGCAGTTTAGGGGGTACGGATGAGCAGTTCTTC. Translation gives CASSLGGTDEQFF.

V usage is TRBV11-2 and J usage is TRBJ2-1, with a tentative D call TRBD2 (5 bases). The CDR3 sequence is 16 residues long. V gave up 1 base and J gave up 4 bases, with 14 bases separating them. The germline gives CDR1 SGHAT, CDR2 FQNNGV. CDR3 region: CASSLVLTTLYNEQFF. The CDR3 nucleotides are TGTGCCAGCAGCTTAGTTCTGACTACACTTTACAATGAGCAGTTCTTC.

The gene calls are TRBV11-2 and TRBJ2-1; the match to TRBD2 covers 9 bases. V shed 4 bases and J 9 bases; nucleotides not matched to a gene: 10. The CDR3 runs to 15 residues. The germline CDR1 and CDR2 sequences are SGHAT and FQNNGV. The CDR3 sequence is CASSSSLAGHIEQFF. The DNA for the CDR3 is TGTGCCAGCAGCTCCAGCCTAGCGGGACACATTGAGCAGTTCTTC.

V and J are TRBV30 and TRBJ1-5; 8 positions match TRBD1. The CDR3 is made up of 13 amino acids. After removal of 1 base from V and 7 bases from J, the junction contained 3 bases not matched to a gene. Germline V gene lookup returns CDR1 GTSNPN and CDR2 SVGIG (reference sequence). The CDR3 reads CAWSAGGRQPQHF. CDR3 DNA sequence: TGTGCCTGGAGTGCAGGGGGCAGACAGCCCCAGCATTTT.

This chain joins TRBV5-1 and TRBJ1-1; no clear D. Trimming left V 4 bases short and J 0 bases short, with 10 bases between. Per the germline V gene, CDR1 is SGHRS and CDR2 is YFSETQ. This CDR3 region has 14 residues. The CDR3 DNA is TGCGCCAGCAGCGATTCCGGGGTGAACACTGAAGCTTTCTTT. Translating gives CASSDSGVNTEAFF.

In its sample, this clone was seen once. The chain employs TRBV19 and TRBJ2-1; TRBD2 might be the D (6 bases). CDR3 length: 17 residues. Trimming cost V 2 bases and J 7 bases, with 21 bases left between them. CDR1 and CDR2 (germline): LNHDA, SQIVND (reference sequence). The DNA for the CDR3 is TGTGCCAGTAGTATAATCCGTATGGCGGGATCGGGGAATGAGCAGTTCTTC. As protein: CASSIIRMAGSGNEQFF. Full variable domain (remainder filled in from reference TRBV19 and TRBJ2-1): DGGITQSPKYLFRKEGQNVTLSCEQNLNHDAMYWYRQDPGQGLRLIYYSQIVNDFQKGDIAEGYSVSREKKESFPLTVTSAQKNPTAFYLCASSIIRMAGSGNEQFFGPGTRLTVL.

The rearrangement uses TRBV5-1 and TRBJ1-3; D ambiguous. This CDR3 contains 16 residues. The germline V gene encodes CDR1 SGHRS and CDR2 YFSETQ. With 2 bases removed from V and 3 bases from J, the gap between germline ends came to 15 bases. The CDR3 protein is CASSLTQRSNGNTIYF. The CDR3 region has the DNA TGCGCCAGCAGCTTAACCCAGCGATCGAATGGAAACACCATATATTTT.